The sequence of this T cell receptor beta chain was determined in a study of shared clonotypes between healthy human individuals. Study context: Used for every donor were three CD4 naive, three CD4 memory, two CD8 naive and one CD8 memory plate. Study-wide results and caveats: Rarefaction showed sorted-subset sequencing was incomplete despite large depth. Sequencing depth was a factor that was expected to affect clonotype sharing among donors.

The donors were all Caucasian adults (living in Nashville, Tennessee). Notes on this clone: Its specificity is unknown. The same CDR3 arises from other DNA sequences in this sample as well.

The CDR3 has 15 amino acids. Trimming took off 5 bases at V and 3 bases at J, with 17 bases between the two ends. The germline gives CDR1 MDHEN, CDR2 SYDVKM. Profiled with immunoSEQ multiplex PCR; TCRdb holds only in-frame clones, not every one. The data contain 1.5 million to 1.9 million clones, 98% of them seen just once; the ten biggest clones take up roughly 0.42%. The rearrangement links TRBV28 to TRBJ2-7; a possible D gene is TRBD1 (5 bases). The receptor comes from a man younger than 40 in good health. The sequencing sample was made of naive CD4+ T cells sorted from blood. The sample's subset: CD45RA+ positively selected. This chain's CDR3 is CASSLVGQGSYEQYF. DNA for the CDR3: TGTGCCAGCAGTCTCGTAGGGCAGGGCAGCTACGAGCAGTACTTC.